The entry that follows covers one TCR beta chain sequence. Its antigen is still unknown. This table comes from immunoSEQ multiplex PCR, and its TCRdb copy is limited to in-frame clones, with some not included. The data contain over 3,000 clones, 88% of them singletons. This sample was taken from a study of neoadjuvant nivolumab and ipilimumab in lung cancer. Study-wide results and limits: Compared with tumor-adjacent uninvolved lung, resected tumors showed greater richness and clonality. Blood richness before therapy tracked richness in tumors resected after neoadjuvant therapy. A small number of samples were TCR sequenced.

Germline values: CDR1 SGHAT, CDR2 FQDESV (reference sequence). The CDR3 consists of 17 residues. J gave up 5 bases and V 5 bases, and 11 bases lay outside the gene matches. This chain uses TRBV11-1 with TRBJ2-5; 13 bases map to TRBD2. This sample comprised tumor tissue, obtained after neoadjuvant nivolumab, alone or with ipilimumab, at or shortly before surgery. The clonotype was recovered from an adult with non-small cell lung cancer. This chain's CDR3 is CASSRTSGGLTGETQYF. Here the CDR3 DNA reads TGTGCCAGCAGCCGGACTAGCGGGGGCCTTACTGGGGAGACCCAGTACTTC.